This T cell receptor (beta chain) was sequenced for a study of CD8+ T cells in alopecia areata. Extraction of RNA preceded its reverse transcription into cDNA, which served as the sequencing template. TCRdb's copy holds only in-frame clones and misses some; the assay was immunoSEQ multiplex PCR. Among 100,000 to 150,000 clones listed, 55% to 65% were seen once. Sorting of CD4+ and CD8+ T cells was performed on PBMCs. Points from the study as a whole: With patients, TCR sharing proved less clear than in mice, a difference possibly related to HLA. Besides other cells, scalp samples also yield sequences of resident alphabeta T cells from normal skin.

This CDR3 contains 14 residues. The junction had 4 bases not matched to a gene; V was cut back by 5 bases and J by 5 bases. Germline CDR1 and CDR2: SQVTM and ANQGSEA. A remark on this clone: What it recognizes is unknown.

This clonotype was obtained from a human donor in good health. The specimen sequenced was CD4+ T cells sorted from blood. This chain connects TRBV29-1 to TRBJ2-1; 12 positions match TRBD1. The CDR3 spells CSVSGTGGHNEQFF. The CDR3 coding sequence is TGCAGCGTTTCCGGGACAGGGGGCCACAATGAGCAGTTCTTC.